Below, 7 T cell receptor beta chains from the same sample are listed, as sequenced in a study of T cell responses to AZD1222 COVID-19 vaccine. The data were produced by immunoSEQ multiplex PCR, yet TCRdb's version contains in-frame clones alone and is incomplete. The table has under 200,000 clones, around 88% seen once. The specimen comprised peripheral blood, sampled 28 days after the second AZD1222 dose. All receptors come from an adult who received the AZD1222 COVID-19 vaccine.

The V and J genes are TRBV7-2 and TRBJ2-1, with 9 nucleotides matching TRBD2. The V and J ends lost 5 bases and 5 bases, in that order; junction bases with no gene match: 4. CDR3 length equals 14 residues. The germline gives CDR1 SGHTA, CDR2 FQGNSA. The CDR3 spells CASSPSGAHNEQFF. The CDR3 DNA follows: TGTGCCAGCAGCCCTAGCGGGGCTCACAATGAGCAGTTCTTC.

The V call is TRBV9, the J call TRBJ1-2; possible D gene TRBD1, 6 bases. The germline V gene encodes CDR1 SGDLS and CDR2 YYNGEE. This CDR3 is 16 amino acids long. V was trimmed by 3 bases and J by 3 bases, leaving 18 bases between them. The CDR3 region is CASSEGQSQSDYGYTF. CDR3 DNA: TGTGCCAGCAGCGAAGGACAGTCCCAATCTGACTATGGCTACACCTTC.

The chain couples TRBV13 to TRBJ2-7; TRBD2 aligns across 8 bases. Germline CDR1 PRHDT, CDR2 FYEKMQ (reference sequence). CDR3 length: 17 residues. V lost 4 bases and J lost 7; bases outside the gene matches: 18. CDR3 in amino acids: CASSSPTQRGRTGEQYF. The CDR3, as DNA: TGTGCCAGCAGCTCTCCTACCCAGCGGGGGAGAACGGGGGAGCAGTACTTC.

V usage is TRBV2 and J usage is TRBJ1-1; 8 bases align to TRBD1. CDR3 length equals 14 residues. With 6 bases clipped from V and 1 base from J, the junction kept 4 bases outside the gene matches. Germline V gives CDR1 SNHLY, CDR2 FYNNEI. The CDR3 DNA reads TGTGCCAGCAGGAGGGACAGGAGGAACACTGAAGCTTTCTTT. Translating gives CASRRDRRNTEAFF.

J is TRBJ1-6 and V is TRBV27; 7 bases match TRBD1. The CDR3 is 14 amino acids. Germline lookup yields CDR1 MNHEY and CDR2 SMNVEV (reference sequence). After removal of 6 bases from V and 7 bases from J, the junction contained 6 bases not matched to a gene. The CDR3 DNA sequence: TGTGCCAGCAGCCGGGACAGAGTAAATTCACCCCTCCACTTT. Residues: CASSRDRVNSPLHF.

As DNA, the CDR3 is TGTGCCACCAGCAGACCCTCAGATTCGGGCACAGATACGCAGTATTTT. It translates to CATSRPSDSGTDTQYF. The V and J genes are TRBV15 and TRBJ2-3, with D unclear. Per the germline V gene, CDR1 is LNHNV and CDR2 is YYDKDF (reference sequence). The germline V and J ends were trimmed by 2 bases and 1 base, with 13 bases remaining between them. The CDR3 has 16 residues.

The chain has TRBV4-1 and TRBJ2-7, with no clear D. Germline assignment: CDR1 MGHRA and CDR2 YSYEKL. The CDR3 contains 13 residues. The V and J ends lost 2 bases and 3 bases respectively, with 8 bases between them. CDR3 sequence: CASSQIVYYEQYF. DNA of the CDR3: TGCGCCAGCAGCCAAATAGTCTACTACGAGCAGTACTTC.